This T cell receptor beta chain was identified during a study of vaccination effects on CD4 cells after COVID-19. V was trimmed by 3 bases and J by 2 bases, leaving 5 bases between them. CDR3 length: 13 residues. With respect to this clone: Its antigen is unidentified.

Regarding the study as a whole: Few convalescent patients, and no early post-infection timepoints, were available to the study. Late post-vaccination, clones induced by infection and those induced by vaccine underwent marked clonal contraction.

Generated by immunoSEQ multiplex PCR, the TCRdb table keeps only in-frame clones and is missing some. The sample has under 30,000 clones, over 70% seen once. Antigen-specific CD4+ T cell clonotypes were called by their expansion after viral peptide-pool culture in ViraFEST. The culture ran for 9 to 11 days, and then CD4+ T cells were isolated. Recipients of the vaccine had no prior SARS-CoV-2 infection and negative nucleocapsid antibodies. IL-2 at roughly 9.7 IU/ml and peptides at roughly 9.6 ug/ml were added to cultured PBMC, around 2.2 million per well. On days 3 and 7, fresh IL-2 medium replaced half the medium.

The source was CD4+ T cells from PBMCs cultured with HCoV-NL63 spike peptides, collected before COVID-19 vaccination. This chain links TRBV12-3 or TRBV12-4 with TRBJ1-5; possible D gene TRBD1, 5 bases. The TCR sequence derives from a human donor who received a COVID-19 vaccine. The CDR3: CASSLTGNQPQHF. The DNA for the CDR3 is TGTGCCAGCAGTTTGACAGGCAATCAGCCCCAGCATTTT.